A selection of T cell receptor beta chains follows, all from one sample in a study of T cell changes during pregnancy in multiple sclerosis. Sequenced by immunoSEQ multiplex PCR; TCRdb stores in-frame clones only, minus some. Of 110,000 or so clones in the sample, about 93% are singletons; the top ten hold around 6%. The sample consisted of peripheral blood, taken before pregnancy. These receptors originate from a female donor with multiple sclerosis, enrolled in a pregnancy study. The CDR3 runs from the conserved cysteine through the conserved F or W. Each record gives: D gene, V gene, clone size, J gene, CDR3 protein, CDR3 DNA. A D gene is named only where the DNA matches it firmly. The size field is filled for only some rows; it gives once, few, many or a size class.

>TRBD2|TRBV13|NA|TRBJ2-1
CASSLVVAGESHEQFF
TGTGCCAGCAGCTTAGTGGTAGCGGGAGAGAGCCATGAGCAGTTCTTC
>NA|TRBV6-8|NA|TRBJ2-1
CASPHSTFNEQFF
TGTGCCAGCCCCCACAGCACGTTCAATGAGCAGTTCTTC
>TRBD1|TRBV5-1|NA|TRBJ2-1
CASSLDRGPGEQFF
TGCGCCAGCAGCTTGGACAGGGGACCGGGTGAGCAGTTCTTC
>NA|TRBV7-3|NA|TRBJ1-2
CASSSRGNYGYTF
TGTGCCAGCAGCTCCAGGGGCAACTATGGCTACACCTTC
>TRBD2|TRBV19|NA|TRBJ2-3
CASSETSGDTDTQYF
TGTGCCAGTAGTGAAACTAGCGGGGACACAGATACGCAGTATTTT
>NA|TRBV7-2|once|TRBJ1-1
CASSFSQGGGEAFF
TGTGCCAGCAGCTTCAGCCAGGGAGGCGGTGAAGCTTTCTTT
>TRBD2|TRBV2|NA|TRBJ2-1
CASSRNGLAGGLDPYNEQFF
TGTGCCAGCAGTCGTAATGGGCTAGCGGGGGGGCTTGACCCCTACAATGAGCAGTTCTTC
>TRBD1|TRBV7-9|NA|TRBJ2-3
CASRNGQVRTDTQYF
TGTGCCAGCAGAAATGGACAGGTCCGCACAGATACGCAGTATTTT
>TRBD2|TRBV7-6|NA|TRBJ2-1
CASSLGTSGGARDEQFF
TGTGCCAGCAGCTTAGGAACTAGCGGGGGGGCTCGGGATGAGCAGTTCTTC
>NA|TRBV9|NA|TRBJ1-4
CASSTQSTNEKLFF
TGTGCCAGCAGCACACAGTCAACTAATGAAAAACTGTTTTTT
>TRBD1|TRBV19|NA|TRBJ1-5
CASSIAARTGSQPQHF
TGTGCCAGTAGTATAGCCGCCCGGACAGGGAGTCAGCCCCAGCATTTT
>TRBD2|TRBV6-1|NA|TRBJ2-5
CASSETSGGRTQYF
TGTGCCAGCAGTGAGACTAGCGGGGGGAGGACCCAGTACTTC
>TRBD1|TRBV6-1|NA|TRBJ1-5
CASSPRDSLNQPQHF
TGTGCCAGCAGCCCCCGGGACAGTCTTAATCAGCCCCAGCATTTT
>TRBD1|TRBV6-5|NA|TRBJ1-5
CASSAGQVNQPQHF
TGTGCCAGCAGTGCGGGACAGGTAAATCAGCCCCAGCATTTT
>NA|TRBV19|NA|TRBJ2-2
CASSTPEGTGTNTGELFF
TGTGCCAGTAGTACCCCCGAAGGAACAGGTACGAACACCGGGGAGCTGTTTTTT
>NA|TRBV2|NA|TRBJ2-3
CASSELLGFTDTQYF
TGTGCCAGCAGTGAGCTACTAGGGTTCACAGATACGCAGTATTTT
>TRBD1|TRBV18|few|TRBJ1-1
CASSPDRAKNTEAFF
TGTGCCAGCTCACCGGACAGGGCTAAGAACACTGAAGCTTTCTTT
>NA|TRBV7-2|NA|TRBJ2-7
CASSLEQWTYEQYF
TGTGCCAGCAGCTTAGAACAGTGGACCTACGAGCAGTACTTC
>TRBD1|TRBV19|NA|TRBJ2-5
CASSTQGAGETQYF
TGTGCCAGTAGTACGCAGGGGGCCGGGGAGACCCAGTACTTC
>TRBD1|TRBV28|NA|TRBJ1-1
CASTVPGGVTEAFF
TGTGCCAGCACCGTTCCAGGGGGCGTCACTGAAGCTTTCTTT
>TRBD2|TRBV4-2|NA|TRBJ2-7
CASSQPATGTKAYEQYF
TGTGCCAGCAGCCAACCCGCCACCGGGACTAAAGCCTACGAGCAGTACTTC
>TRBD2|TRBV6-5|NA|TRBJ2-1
CASSGRGLAGNEQFF
TGTGCCAGCAGTGGTCGTGGACTAGCGGGCAATGAGCAGTTCTTC
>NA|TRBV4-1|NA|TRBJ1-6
CASSLIGGNGDNSPLHF
TGCGCCAGCAGCCTGATCGGAGGGAACGGTGATAATTCACCCCTCCACTTT
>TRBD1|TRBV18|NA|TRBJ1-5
CASSAGTGGFQPQHF
TGTGCCAGCTCAGCCGGGACAGGGGGCTTTCAGCCCCAGCATTTT
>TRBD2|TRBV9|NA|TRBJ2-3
CASSYLAGTSTDTQYF
TGTGCCAGCAGTTACCTAGCGGGGACTAGCACAGATACGCAGTATTTT
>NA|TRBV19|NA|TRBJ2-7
CASMRTVWSNEQYF
TGTGCCAGTATGCGGACAGTCTGGTCTAACGAGCAGTACTTC
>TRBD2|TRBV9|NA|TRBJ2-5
CASSSRLAGGKETQYF
TGTGCCAGCAGCTCGCGACTAGCGGGAGGGAAAGAGACCCAGTACTTC
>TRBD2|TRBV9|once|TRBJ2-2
CASSVEGSGRAQTGELFF
TGTGCCAGCAGCGTAGAAGGTAGCGGGAGGGCGCAAACCGGGGAGCTGTTTTTT
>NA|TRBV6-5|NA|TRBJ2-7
CASKDSPYEQYF
TGTGCCAGCAAGGACAGTCCCTACGAGCAGTACTTC
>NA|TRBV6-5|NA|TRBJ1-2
CASRPPRGYGYTF
TGTGCCAGCAGACCCCCCAGGGGCTATGGCTACACCTTC
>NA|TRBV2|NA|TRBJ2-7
CASSENSAYEQYF
TGTGCCAGCAGTGAAAACAGTGCGTACGAGCAGTACTTC
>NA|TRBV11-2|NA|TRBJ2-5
CASSLQGGMGETQYF
TGTGCCAGCAGCTTACAGGGTGGTATGGGAGAGACCCAGTACTTC
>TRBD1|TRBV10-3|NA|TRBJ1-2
CAISEPTSGGGYTF
TGTGCCATCAGTGAGCCTACCTCAGGGGGTGGCTACACCTTC
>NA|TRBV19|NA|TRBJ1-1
CASSIQQNTEAFF
TGTGCCAGTAGTATACAACAGAACACTGAAGCTTTCTTT
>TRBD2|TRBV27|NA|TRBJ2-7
CASRKEGWPSGTYEQYF
TGTGCCAGCAGGAAAGAAGGGTGGCCTAGCGGGACCTACGAGCAGTACTTC